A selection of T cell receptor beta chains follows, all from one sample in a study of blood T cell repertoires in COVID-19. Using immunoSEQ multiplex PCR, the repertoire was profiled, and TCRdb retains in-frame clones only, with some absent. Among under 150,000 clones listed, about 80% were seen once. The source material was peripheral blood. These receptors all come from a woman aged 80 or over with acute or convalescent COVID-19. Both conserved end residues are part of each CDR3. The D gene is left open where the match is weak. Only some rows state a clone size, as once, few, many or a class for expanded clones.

CASSIPNQPQHF,TGTGCCAGTAGTATACCGAATCAGCCCCAGCATTTT,TRBV19,-,TRBJ1-5,12,few
CASSTRTGVINTEAFF,TGTGCCAGCAGTACCCGGACAGGGGTAATAAACACTGAAGCTTTCTTT,TRBV6-6,TRBD1,TRBJ1-1,16,-
CASRSDRAGNTIYF,TGTGCCAGCAGATCAGACAGGGCTGGAAACACCATATATTTT,TRBV2,TRBD1,TRBJ1-3,14,once
CASSGQGGITGELFF,TGTGCCAGCAGCGGACAGGGGGGTATCACCGGGGAGCTGTTTTTT,TRBV11-3,TRBD1,TRBJ2-2,15,-
CASSDGLAGELFF,TGTGCCAGCAGTGACGGACTAGCGGGGGAGCTGTTTTTT,TRBV12-3/TRBV12-4,TRBD2,TRBJ2-2,13,once
CSVEMGLAGRNYGYTF,TGCAGCGTTGAAATGGGTCTGGCAGGGCGTAACTATGGCTACACCTTC,TRBV29-1,-,TRBJ1-2,16,-
CASSIQASTDTQYF,TGTGCCAGCAGCATCCAGGCTAGCACAGATACGCAGTATTTT,TRBV7-9,-,TRBJ2-3,14,-
CASSAGQGTFYEQYF,TGTGCCAGCAGCGCTGGACAGGGCACCTTCTACGAGCAGTACTTC,TRBV7-2,TRBD1,TRBJ2-7,15,-
CSVEARQVTSTDTQYF,TGCAGCGTTGAAGCCAGACAGGTAACTAGCACAGATACGCAGTATTTT,TRBV29-1,-,TRBJ2-3,16,once
CASSLQGLSSVTQYF,TGTGCCAGCAGCTTACAGGGACTAAGCTCAGTTACGCAGTATTTT,TRBV11-2,TRBD2,TRBJ2-3,15,-
CASSASGRAWDEQFF,TGTGCCAGCAGTGCCAGCGGGAGGGCCTGGGATGAGCAGTTCTTC,TRBV2,TRBD2,TRBJ2-1,15,-
CASTPAGSYTDTQYF,TGTGCCAGCACCCCAGCGGGGTCTTACACAGATACGCAGTATTTT,TRBV2,TRBD2,TRBJ2-3,15,-
CASSVRRGGLAGLNEQFF,TGCGCCAGCAGCGTACGTCGGGGGGGCCTAGCGGGACTGAATGAGCAGTTCTTC,TRBV5-1,TRBD2,TRBJ2-1,18,-
CASSLDSNTDTQYF,TGTGCCAGCAGCCTGGACAGCAACACAGATACGCAGTATTTT,TRBV7-2,-,TRBJ2-3,14,-
CASSLESSDRAYEQYF,TGTGCCAGCAGCTTGGAATCGTCGGACAGGGCGTACGAGCAGTACTTC,TRBV5-5,TRBD1,TRBJ2-7,16,-
CASSLQGSSNQPQHF,TGTGCCAGCAGCTTACAGGGCTCCAGCAATCAGCCCCAGCATTTT,TRBV7-2,-,TRBJ1-5,15,-
CSAGERDRGEQFF,TGCAGCGCCGGCGAGCGGGACCGGGGTGAGCAGTTCTTC,TRBV29-1,TRBD2,TRBJ2-1,13,-
CASSQETGREQYF,TGTGCCAGCAGCCAAGAGACAGGTCGCGAGCAGTACTTC,TRBV4-2,-,TRBJ2-7,13,-
CASSPPGLAGGQETQYF,TGTGCCAGCAGCCCCCCAGGACTAGCGGGGGGGCAAGAGACCCAGTACTTC,TRBV7-9,TRBD2,TRBJ2-5,17,few
CAITEGRDTEAFF,TGTGCCATCACGGAAGGGCGGGACACTGAAGCTTTCTTT,TRBV10-3,-,TRBJ1-1,13,-
CASSSGDGPYEQYF,TGCGCCAGCAGCTCGGGGGACGGCCCCTACGAGCAGTACTTC,TRBV5-1,-,TRBJ2-7,14,-
CASSPAGGYEQYF,TGTGCCAGCTCACCGGCAGGGGGCTACGAGCAGTACTTC,TRBV18,TRBD1,TRBJ2-7,13,-
CAWRGSQGARYEQYF,TGTGCCTGGAGGGGGAGCCAGGGGGCGCGGTACGAGCAGTACTTC,TRBV30,TRBD1,TRBJ2-7,15,-
CASSLAGRNTEAFF,TGTGCCAGCAGCTTAGCAGGGAGGAACACTGAAGCTTTCTTT,TRBV7-2,-,TRBJ1-1,14,once
CASSTLTDTQYF,TGTGCCAGCAGCACTCTGACAGATACGCAGTATTTT,TRBV5-6,-,TRBJ2-3,12,many
CASCPTGETEAFF,TGCGCCAGCTGCCCTACAGGGGAGACCGAAGCTTTCTTT,TRBV5-1,TRBD1,TRBJ1-1,13,-
CASSLWQGDGYTF,TGTGCCAGCAGTTTGTGGCAGGGCGACGGCTACACCTTC,TRBV12-3/TRBV12-4,-,TRBJ1-2,13,-
CASSFGDSPLHF,TGTGCCAGTAGTTTCGGAGATTCACCCCTCCACTTT,TRBV19,-,TRBJ1-6,12,-
CASSYIRGETQYF,TGTGCCAGCAGTTACATCCGAGGAGAGACCCAGTACTTC,TRBV6-2/TRBV6-3,-,TRBJ2-5,13,-